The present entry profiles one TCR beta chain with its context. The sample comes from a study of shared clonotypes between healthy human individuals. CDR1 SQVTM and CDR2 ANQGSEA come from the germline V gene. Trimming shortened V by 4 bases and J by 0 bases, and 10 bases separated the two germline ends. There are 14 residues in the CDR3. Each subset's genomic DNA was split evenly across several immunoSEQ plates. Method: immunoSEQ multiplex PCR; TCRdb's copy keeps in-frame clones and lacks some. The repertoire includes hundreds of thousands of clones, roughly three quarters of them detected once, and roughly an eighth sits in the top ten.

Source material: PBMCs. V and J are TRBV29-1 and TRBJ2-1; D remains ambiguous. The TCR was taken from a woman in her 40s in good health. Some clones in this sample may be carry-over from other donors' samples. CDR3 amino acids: CSVGVVVSYNEQFF. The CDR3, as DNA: TGCAGCGTTGGGGTCGTAGTCTCCTACAATGAGCAGTTCTTC.